Ten or more counts support the clone carrying this TCR beta chain. The sample is drawn from a study of molecular identifiers for immune sequencing clone quantification. TCRdb passed the PCR reads through MiXCR, listing each CDR3 protein once. The table has approximately 90,000 distinct CDR3 sequences, 20% to 25% seen once. This CDR3 region has 12 residues. The V end was cut by 7 bases, the J end by 1 base, with 10 bases between. CDR1 and CDR2 from the germline V gene are SQVTM and ANQGSEA. The chain employs TRBV29-1 and TRBJ2-5; D gene unclear. The source of this sequence is a human donor in good health. Some libraries in this study had Jurkat cell RNA spiked in. The sequenced material came from naive CD8+ T cells from blood, with Jurkat cell RNA spiked in. Documented subset: FACS-sorted CD8+CD4-CCR7+CD45RA+ naive T cells. CDR3 bases: TGCAGCGCCTCTGACACCCAAGAGACCCAGTACTTC. This sequence encodes CSASDTQETQYF.